This T cell receptor beta chain was observed in a study of neurological immune-mediated disorders. TCRdb processed the 5' RACE reads anew with MiXCR; each CDR3 protein has one entry. The sample contains roughly 45,000 distinct CDR3 sequences, approximately 2.8% of which appear only once. Study observations and caveats: One related-CDR3 cluster, found by phylogenetic grouping, held repertoires of 18 of 34 multiple sclerosis patients and is a possible signature.

V was trimmed by 7 bases and J by 3 bases, leaving 9 bases between them. There are 13 residues in the CDR3. This clonotype was seen repeatedly, ten times or more. Its specificity is not known. The TCR comes from a woman aged 50 to 65 with multiple sclerosis. The sequencing sample was made of PBMCs. The chain combines TRBV12-3 or TRBV12-4 with TRBJ1-4, with D unresolved. The CDR3 sequence is CASMGNPNEKLFF. Here the CDR3 DNA reads TGTGCCAGCATGGGCAACCCTAATGAAAAACTGTTTTTT.